The clone carrying this T cell receptor beta chain registers medium-sized by frequency. Antigen: not known. Its ends do not fully match the called genes, so a read error is possible. After approximately six days with irradiated graft donor PBMCs, CFSE-labeled recipient PBMCs were FACS-sorted. Clones were sequenced by immunoSEQ multiplex PCR, and TCRdb holds only the in-frame ones, with some missing. The table lists about 2,000 clones, with over 15% in the top ten. The data stem from a study of Tregs in tolerant kidney transplant recipients. Study-level results: No direct test of biological reproducibility was done here. Findings come from small patient numbers and require larger validation.

Sequencing used CD4+ T cells from blood cultured with allogeneic cells, obtained before the transplant. This TCR was sampled from a human patient who received a combined kidney and bone marrow transplant.

Here the CDR3 reads CASSPLGQVLSYEQYF. The sequenced CDR3 bases are TGTGCCAGCTCCCCACTAGGACAGGTCCTGTCCTACGAG. The genes are TRBV18 and TRBJ2-7, with 7 positions matching TRBD1. The read ends 3 residues early relative to the CDR3; the germline J gene fills the gap. Germline CDR1 and CDR2: KGHSH and LQKENI. The CDR3 totals 16 residues.